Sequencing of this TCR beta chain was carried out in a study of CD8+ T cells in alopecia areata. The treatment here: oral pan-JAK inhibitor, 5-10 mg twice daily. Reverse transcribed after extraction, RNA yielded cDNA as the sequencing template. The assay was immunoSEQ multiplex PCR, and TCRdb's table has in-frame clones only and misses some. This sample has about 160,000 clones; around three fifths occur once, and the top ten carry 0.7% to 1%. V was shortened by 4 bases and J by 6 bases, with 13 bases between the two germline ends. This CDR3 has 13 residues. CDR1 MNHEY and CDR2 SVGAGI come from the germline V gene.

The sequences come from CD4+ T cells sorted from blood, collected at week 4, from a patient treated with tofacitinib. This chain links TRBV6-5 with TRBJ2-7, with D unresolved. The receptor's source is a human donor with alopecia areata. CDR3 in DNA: TGTGCCAGCAGTTCTCGACCCGATTTCGAGCAGTACTTC. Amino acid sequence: CASSSRPDFEQYF.